A selection of T cell receptor beta chains follows, all from one sample in a study of regulatory T cells in long-lasting Graves disease. TCRdb redid the calling of the multiplex PCR reads with MiXCR, one entry per CDR3 protein. Of hundreds of thousands of distinct CDR3 sequences in the sample, roughly 21% were seen once. The source was peripheral blood mononuclear cells (PBMCs), collected when the disease was refractory, from a patient treated with antithyroid drugs. These receptors all come from a female donor with Graves disease. CDR3s include the opening cysteine and the closing phenylalanine or tryptophan. Fields, in order: CDR3 length, J gene, V gene, D gene, clone size, CDR3 protein, CDR3 DNA. A D gene is named only where the DNA matches it firmly. The size entry is marked missing in some rows and otherwise reads once, few, many or a size class.

14 | TRBJ2-5 | TRBV11-2 | NA | many | CASTKGGGFKAQYF | TGTGCCAGCACAAAGGGGGGGGGCTTCAAGGCCCAGTACTTC
16 | TRBJ2-2 | TRBV20-1 | NA | NA | CSARGVWWESTGELFF | TGCAGTGCTAGAGGGGTGTGGTGGGAGTCCACCGGGGAGCTGTTTTTT
14 | TRBJ2-7 | TRBV28 | NA | many | CASSLEGPTYEQYF | TGTGCCAGCAGTTTAGAGGGGCCAACCTACGAGCAGTACTTC
16 | TRBJ2-7 | TRBV13 | NA | many | CASSLFSGVVSYEQYF | TGTGCCAGCAGCTTATTCTCGGGAGTTGTGTCCTACGAGCAGTACTTC
15 | TRBJ1-5 | TRBV6-1 | NA | many | CASSEGVGRDQPQHF | TGTGCCAGCAGTGAAGGGGTCGGCAGAGATCAGCCCCAGCATTTT
17 | TRBJ1-2 | TRBV12-3/TRBV12-4 | NA | many | CASSGPGQTMRNYGYTF | TGTGCCAGCTCCGGTCCGGGACAAACGATGAGGAACTATGGCTACACCTTC
14 | TRBJ1-6 | TRBV30 | NA | many | CAWSVGQYNSPLHF | TGTGCCTGGAGTGTCGGACAGTATAATTCACCCCTCCACTTT
13 | TRBJ1-5 | TRBV19 | NA | once | CASSIDVGRPQHF | TGTGCCAGTAGTATAGACGTTGGACGGCCCCAGCATTTT
14 | TRBJ2-4 | TRBV19 | NA | few | CASSHEYPKNIQYF | TGTGCCAGTAGTCACGAGTACCCCAAAAACATTCAGTACTTC
16 | TRBJ2-7 | TRBV5-1 | NA | NA | CASSLVVGDMTYEQYF | TGCGCCAGCAGCTTGGTAGTCGGGGACATGACCTACGAGCAGTACTTC
13 | TRBJ1-5 | TRBV19 | NA | few | CASSIDIYQPQHF | TGTGCCAGTAGTATAGACATATATCAGCCCCAGCATTTT
15 | TRBJ1-2 | TRBV14 | TRBD1 | NA | CASSQVPDRGDGYTF | TGTGCCAGCAGCCAAGTCCCCGACAGGGGAGATGGCTACACCTTC
11 | TRBJ2-7 | TRBV28 | NA | many | CASATGYEQYF | TGTGCCAGCGCTACGGGGTACGAGCAGTACTTC
15 | TRBJ2-5 | TRBV28 | NA | many | CASSSQRVGGETQYF | TGTGCCAGCAGTTCTCAGAGAGTGGGGGGAGAGACCCAGTACTTC
16 | TRBJ1-5 | TRBV6-1 | NA | many | CASSQGGGGGYLPQHF | TGTGCCAGCAGTCAAGGGGGGGGCGGAGGTTACTTACCCCAGCATTTT
15 | TRBJ2-7 | TRBV6-4 | TRBD2 | many | CASSVSSGSSYEQYF | TGTGCCAGCAGTGTCTCTAGCGGGAGCTCCTACGAGCAGTACTTC
13 | TRBJ1-1 | TRBV20-1 | NA | NA | CSARVGGFTEAFF | TGCAGTGCTAGAGTGGGGGGATTCACTGAAGCTTTCTTT
13 | TRBJ2-7 | TRBV28 | NA | NA | CASGGLSSYEQYF | TGTGCCAGCGGAGGCCTGAGCTCCTACGAGCAGTACTTC
15 | TRBJ2-2 | TRBV7-9 | TRBD1 | many | CASSSTGGNTGELFF | TGTGCCAGCAGCTCAACAGGGGGCAACACCGGGGAGCTGTTTTTT
14 | TRBJ1-6 | TRBV28 | NA | few | CASNLRPASSPLHF | TGTGCCAGCAACCTAAGACCCGCATCCTCACCCCTCCACTTT
16 | TRBJ2-7 | TRBV19 | TRBD2 | NA | CASSSGTSGRFYEQYF | TGTGCCAGTAGCTCGGGGACTAGCGGGAGATTTTACGAGCAGTACTTC
15 | TRBJ2-7 | TRBV4-2 | TRBD2 | NA | CASSQEASGGREQYF | TGTGCCAGCAGCCAAGAAGCTAGCGGGGGGCGGGAGCAGTACTTC
17 | TRBJ2-7 | TRBV28 | TRBD1 | many | CASSLVSWTGEVDEQYF | TGTGCCAGCAGTTTAGTTTCCTGGACAGGGGAGGTCGACGAGCAGTACTTC
13 | TRBJ1-6 | TRBV4-2 | NA | NA | CASRKGGGSPLHF | TGTGCCAGCAGAAAGGGGGGGGGATCACCCCTCCACTTT
16 | TRBJ2-2 | TRBV14 | NA | NA | CASSTPTGLNTGELFF | TGTGCCAGCAGCACCCCCACAGGGCTGAACACCGGGGAGCTGTTTTTT
13 | TRBJ1-4 | TRBV27 | TRBD1 | many | CASLGTGTQKLFF | TGTGCCAGCCTGGGGACAGGGACTCAGAAACTGTTTTTT
17 | TRBJ1-1 | TRBV7-9 | TRBD1 | NA | CASSLIQGAGANTEAFF | TGTGCCAGCAGCTTAATACAGGGGGCGGGGGCGAACACTGAAGCTTTCTTT
17 | TRBJ1-5 | TRBV7-9 | NA | NA | CASSSRQRGYSNQPQHF | TGTGCCAGCAGCTCGAGACAGCGAGGGTATAGCAATCAGCCCCAGCATTTT